Sequencing of this T cell receptor beta chain was carried out in a study of monozygotic twins with cystic fibrosis. The V and J ends lost 6 bases and 3 bases respectively, with 17 bases between them. This CDR3 has 16 amino acids. Germline assignment: CDR1 MNHEY and CDR2 SMNVEV (reference sequence). This clone appeared a single time. Its matching antigen is unknown. Method: immunoSEQ multiplex PCR; TCRdb's copy keeps in-frame clones and lacks some. The sample shows 30,000 to 35,000 clones, roughly 90% of them seen only once. Study outcomes and limitations: Clonality was generally low (median around 0.01), higher in the most severe patients.

Sequencing was carried out using blood. The J gene is TRBJ2-2, the V gene TRBV27; a possible D gene is TRBD2 (6 bases). The sequence was obtained from a girl aged 2 to 9 with cystic fibrosis. The CDR3 nucleotides are TGTGCCAGCAGCCCGTTGGGGGGACCGGACACCGGGGAGCTGTTTTTT. Protein: CASSPLGGPDTGELFF.